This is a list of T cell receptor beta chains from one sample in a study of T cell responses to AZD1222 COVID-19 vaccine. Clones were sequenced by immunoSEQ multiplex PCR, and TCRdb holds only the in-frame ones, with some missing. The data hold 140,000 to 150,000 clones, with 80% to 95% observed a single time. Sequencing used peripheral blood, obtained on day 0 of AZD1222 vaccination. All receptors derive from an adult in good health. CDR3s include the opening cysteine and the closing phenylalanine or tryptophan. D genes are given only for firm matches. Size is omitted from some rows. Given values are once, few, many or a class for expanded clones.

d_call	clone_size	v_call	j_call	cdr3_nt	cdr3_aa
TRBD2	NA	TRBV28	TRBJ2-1	TGTGCCAGCAGTGAGACTAGCTTTTATTCCTACAATGAGCAGTTCTTC	CASSETSFYSYNEQFF
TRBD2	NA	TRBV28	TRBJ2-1	TGTGCCAGCAGTCTCACTAGCGGGCAGTTCTTC	CASSLTSGQFF
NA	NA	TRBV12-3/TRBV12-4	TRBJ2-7	TGTGCCAGCAGTTTTGCCCCGACTGTCGAGCAGTACTTC	CASSFAPTVEQYF
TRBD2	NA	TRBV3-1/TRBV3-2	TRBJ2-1	TGTGCCAGCAGACTAGCGGGAGGGTACAATGAGCAGTTCTTC	CASRLAGGYNEQFF
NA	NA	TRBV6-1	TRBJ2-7	TGTGCCAGCAGTGAGAATCCAGGGCGGGCCTACGAGCAGTACTTC	CASSENPGRAYEQYF
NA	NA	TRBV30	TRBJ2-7	TGTGCCTGGAGTGTCGTAGGGGAGCAGTACTTC	CAWSVVGEQYF
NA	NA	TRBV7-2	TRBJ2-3	TGTGCCAGCAGCTTAGGATTTATTGGAGGGGATACGCAGTATTTT	CASSLGFIGGDTQYF
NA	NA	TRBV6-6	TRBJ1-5	TGTGCCAGCAGTTCCCGCGGGCAGCCCCAGCATTTT	CASSSRGQPQHF
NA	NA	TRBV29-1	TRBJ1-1	TGCAGCGTTGAATGGGGCAGCCGTACTGAAGCTTTCTTT	CSVEWGSRTEAFF
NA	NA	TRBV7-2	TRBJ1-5	TGTGCCAGCAGCGTAACAGGGAGGAATCAGCCCCAGCATTTT	CASSVTGRNQPQHF
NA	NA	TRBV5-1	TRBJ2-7	TGCGCCAGCAGCTTGGGGGCATCCGGCGAGCAGTACTTC	CASSLGASGEQYF
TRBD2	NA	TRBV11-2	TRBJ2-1	TGTGCCAGCAGCGCTAGCGGGGATTACAATGAGCAGTTCTTC	CASSASGDYNEQFF
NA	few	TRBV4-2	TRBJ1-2	TGTGCCAGCAGCCCCGGACAGTACGGCTACACCTTC	CASSPGQYGYTF
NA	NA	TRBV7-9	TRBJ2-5	TGTGCCAGCAGCTTAATCCGGTTGGGGACACCGAAACAAGAGACCCAGTACTTC	CASSLIRLGTPKQETQYF
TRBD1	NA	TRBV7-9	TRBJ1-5	TGTGCCAGCAGCTCGACAGGGAATCAGCCCCAGCATTTT	CASSSTGNQPQHF
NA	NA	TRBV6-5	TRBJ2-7	TGTGCCAGCAGTCAGGGCCTCTCCTACGAGCAGTACTTC	CASSQGLSYEQYF
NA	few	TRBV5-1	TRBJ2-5	TGCGCCAGCAGCTGGGCCTCCCAAGAGACCCAGTACTTC	CASSWASQETQYF
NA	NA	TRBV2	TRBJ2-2	TGTGCCAGCAGTCTAGAAAGGGGACGGAGCACCGGGGAGCTGTTTTTT	CASSLERGRSTGELFF
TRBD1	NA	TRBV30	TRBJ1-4	TGTGCCTGGAGTGTTGGTTTCGGCAGGGGGAGTGTAAAACTGTTTTTT	CAWSVGFGRGSVKLFF
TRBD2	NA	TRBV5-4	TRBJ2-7	TGTGCCAGCAGCCTGCCGGGACTAGCGGTATACGAGCAGTACTTC	CASSLPGLAVYEQYF
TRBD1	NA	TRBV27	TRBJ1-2	TGTGCCAGCAGTCCCCTCCTGGGACAGGGCTATGGCTACACCTTC	CASSPLLGQGYGYTF
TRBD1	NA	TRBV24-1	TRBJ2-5	TGTGCCACCGGGGCACAGGGGCAAGAGACCCAGTACTTC	CATGAQGQETQYF
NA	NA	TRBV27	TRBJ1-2	TGTGCCAGCAGCCCCGAGGGGGGAATCGGCTATGGCTACACCTTC	CASSPEGGIGYGYTF
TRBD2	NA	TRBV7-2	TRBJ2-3	TGTGCCAGCAGCTTAGGCCGAGGGACTATGAACTTCAGCCCAGATACGCAGTATTTT	CASSLGRGTMNFSPDTQYF
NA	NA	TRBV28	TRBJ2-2	TGTGCCAGCAGTTTTGACAGATTGAACACCGGGGAGCTGTTTTTT	CASSFDRLNTGELFF
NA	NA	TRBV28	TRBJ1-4	TGTGCCAGCAGTCTATCCCAGGACGGAGAACTGGGAAAACTGTTTTTT	CASSLSQDGELGKLFF
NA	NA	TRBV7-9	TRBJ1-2	TGTGCCAGCAGCCCCCTAGGTGCAGGTCCTAACTATGGCTACACCTTC	CASSPLGAGPNYGYTF
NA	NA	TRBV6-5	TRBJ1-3	TGTGCCAGCAGCCGAAGTGAGGGCGAAGGCCGGTTCCTATATTTT	CASSRSEGEGRFLYF
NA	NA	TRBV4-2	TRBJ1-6	TGTGCCAGCAGCCCCCTGGGGGGGGATAATTCACCCCTCCACTTT	CASSPLGGDNSPLHF
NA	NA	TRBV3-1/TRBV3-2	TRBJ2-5	TGTGCCAGCAGCCGGGGGGACACCACGGAAGAGACCCAGTACTTC	CASSRGDTTEETQYF
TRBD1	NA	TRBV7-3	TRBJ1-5	TGTGCCAGCAGATCACAGGGGGTGAAACATAGCAATCAGCCCCAGCATTTT	CASRSQGVKHSNQPQHF
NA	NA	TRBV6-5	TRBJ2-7	TGTGCCAGCAGCCCCAAAGGAGGTAGGTCCTACGAGCAGTACTTC	CASSPKGGRSYEQYF
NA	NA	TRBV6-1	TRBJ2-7	TGTGCCAGCAGTGAAGGGCTGGAGGGGGCCTACGAGCAGTACTTC	CASSEGLEGAYEQYF
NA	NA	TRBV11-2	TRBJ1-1	TGTGCCAGCAGGCTTACGGGGAACACTGAAGCTTTCTTT	CASRLTGNTEAFF
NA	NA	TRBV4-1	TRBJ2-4	TGCGCCAGCAGCCTCGGCCGGGGCAGCAGAAACATTCAGTACTTC	CASSLGRGSRNIQYF
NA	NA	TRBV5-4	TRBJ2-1	TGTGCCAGCAGTCCGGACACGAGCTCCTACAATGAGCAGTTCTTC	CASSPDTSSYNEQFF
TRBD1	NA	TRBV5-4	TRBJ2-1	TGTGCCAGCATCCTAGACAGGGGGGGGTACAATGAGCAGTTCTTC	CASILDRGGYNEQFF
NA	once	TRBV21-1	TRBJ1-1	TGTGCCAGCAGCAAACAACAGGGAGGAACTGAAGCTTTCTTT	CASSKQQGGTEAFF
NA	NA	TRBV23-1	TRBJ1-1	TGCGCCAGCAGGGGAAGGGACGCTACGACCGAAGCTTTCTTT	CASRGRDATTEAFF
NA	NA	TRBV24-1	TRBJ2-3	TGTGCCACCAGTGACCCAGGGGGGACCTCCACAGATACGCAGTATTTT	CATSDPGGTSTDTQYF
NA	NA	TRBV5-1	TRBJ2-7	TGCGCCAGCAGCTTGGAGGCCGCAGGATCCTACGAGCAGTACTTC	CASSLEAAGSYEQYF
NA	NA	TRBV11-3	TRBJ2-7	TGTGCCAGCAGCTTAAGTAGGGATTCCTACGAGCAGTACTTC	CASSLSRDSYEQYF
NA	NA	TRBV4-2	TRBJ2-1	TGTGCCAGCAGCTCAGTTCGGGAGCTGACGAATGAGCAGTTCTTC	CASSSVRELTNEQFF
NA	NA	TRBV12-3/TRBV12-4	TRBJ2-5	TGTGCCAGCAGCTCCCGGAACTGGGAGACCCAGTACTTC	CASSSRNWETQYF
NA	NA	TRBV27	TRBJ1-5	TGTGCCAGCAGTAATACAGGTTATCAGCCCCAGCATTTT	CASSNTGYQPQHF
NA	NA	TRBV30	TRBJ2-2	TGTGCCTGGGCAACCACCGGGGAGCTGTTTTTT	CAWATTGELFF
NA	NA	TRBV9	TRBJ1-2	TGTGCCAGCAGCTTAGGGGGAAGTTATAACTATGGCTACACCTTC	CASSLGGSYNYGYTF
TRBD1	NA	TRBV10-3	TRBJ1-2	TGTGCCATCTGGGACAGGACATTATTAAGAGAGGGCTACACCTTC	CAIWDRTLLREGYTF
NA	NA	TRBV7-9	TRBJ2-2	TGTGCCAGCAGCCCAAACGTAAGGACCGGGGAGCTGTTTTTT	CASSPNVRTGELFF
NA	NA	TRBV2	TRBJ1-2	TGTGCCAGTATGGGGGTTAACTATGGCTACACCTTC	CASMGVNYGYTF
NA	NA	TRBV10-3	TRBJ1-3	TGTGCCATCAGAACGGATGGAAACACCATATATTTT	CAIRTDGNTIYF
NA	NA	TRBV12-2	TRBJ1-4	TGTGCAAAACCGACAGGGGAATTGAAGCTGTTTTTT	CAKPTGELKLFF
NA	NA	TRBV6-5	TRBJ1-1	TGTGCCAGCAGTTACTTGGGCAGGGAAGTTCGGACTGAAGCTTTCTTT	CASSYLGREVRTEAFF
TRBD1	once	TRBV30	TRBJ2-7	TGTGCCTGGAGCACAGGGGTAGTCTACGAGCAGTACTTC	CAWSTGVVYEQYF
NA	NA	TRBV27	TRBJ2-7	TGTGCCAGCAGTCTCCTGGGGGACGAGCAGTACTTC	CASSLLGDEQYF